Presented here are 28 T cell receptor beta chains from one specimen sequenced in a study of T cell repertoires in cytomegalovirus infection. Each CDR3 protein gets one entry after TCRdb re-called the reads with MiXCR. The repertoire holds about 920,000 distinct CDR3 sequences, with roughly 30% as singletons. These TCRs' antigens remain unknown. This material consisted of cultured CD8+ T cells from PBMCs, taken from culture after CMV antigen stimulation. These receptors came from a human donor in good health (CMV status not recorded). Some clones in this sample may be carry-over from other donors' samples.

This clonotype occurred a few times. The genes are TRBV7-9 and TRBJ1-2, with a possible D match to TRBD1 (5 bases). The CDR3 covers 15 residues. With 5 bases removed from V and 8 bases from J, the gap between germline ends came to 21 bases. The germline CDR1 and CDR2 sequences are SEHNR and FQNEAQ (reference sequence). CDR3 sequence: CASSKTASDILGYTF. In nucleotides, the CDR3 is TGTGCCAGCAGCAAGACAGCTAGCGACATTCTCGGCTACACCTTC.

This rearrangement joins TRBV19 to TRBJ2-3; TRBD1 agrees at 7 bases. CDR3 length equals 14 residues. V trimming: 6 bases; J trimming: 1 base; junction bases outside the gene matches: 4. Germline values: CDR1 LNHDA, CDR2 SQIVND (reference sequence). The CDR3 is CASRRGRGTDTQYF. The CDR3 coding sequence is TGTGCCAGTAGGAGGGGGCGGGGCACAGATACGCAGTATTTT.

Only a few counts were recorded for this clonotype. The CDR3, as DNA: TGTGCCAGCACCATAGGGGGGGGCTCGGGCTACACCTTC. This gives the protein CASTIGGGSGYTF. The V call is TRBV12-3 or TRBV12-4, the J call TRBJ1-2; a possible D gene is TRBD1 (6 bases). This CDR3 is 13 amino acids long. The V end was cut by 7 bases, the J end by 8 bases, with 17 bases between.

This chain joins TRBV10-3 and TRBJ2-5; 7 bases line up with TRBD1. Looked up from germline, CDR1 is ENHRY and CDR2 is SYGVKD. After removal of 5 bases from V and 4 bases from J, the junction contained 7 bases not matched to a gene. This CDR3 comprises 14 residues. The CDR3 region is CAISSGTEVETQYF. The CDR3 DNA is TGTGCCATCAGTTCAGGGACAGAAGTAGAGACCCAGTACTTC.

This clonotype was observed a few times. V and J are TRBV12-3 or TRBV12-4 and TRBJ1-1; D perhaps matches TRBD1 (6 bases). The CDR3 is made up of 14 amino acids. V lost 6 bases, J lost 4 bases, and 15 bases lay in between. CDR3 loop: CASRITGLGTEAFF. For the CDR3, the DNA is TGTGCCAGCAGAATCACAGGGTTGGGCACTGAAGCTTTCTTT.

This clonotype was seen a few times. This sequence joins TRBV7-9 and TRBJ2-1; no clear D. This CDR3 has 11 amino acids. V was trimmed by 4 bases and J by 5 bases, leaving 3 bases between them. In germline, CDR1 is SEHNR, CDR2 FQNEAQ (reference sequence). The CDR3: CASSWHNEQFF. The CDR3 DNA reads TGTGCCAGCAGCTGGCACAATGAGCAGTTCTTC.

This rearrangement joins TRBV7-8 to TRBJ1-5, with D unclear. V was clipped by 5 bases and J by 2 bases, with 13 bases between them. The CDR3 is 15 amino acids. CDR1 is SGHVS, CDR2 FQNEAQ, per germline. CDR3 sequence reads: CASSLKVIGNQPQHF. The CDR3 nucleotides are TGTGCCAGCAGCCTGAAGGTAATAGGCAATCAGCCCCAGCATTTT. Variable domain in full (rest from reference TRBV7-8 and TRBJ1-5): GAGVSQSPRYKVAKRGQDVALRCDPISGHVSLFWYQQALGQGPEFLTYFQNEAQLDKSGLPSDRFFAERPEGSVSTLKIQRTQQEDSAVYLCASSLKVIGNQPQHFGDGTRLSIL.

V usage is TRBV6-2 or TRBV6-3 and J usage is TRBJ2-7; TRBD1 matches at 8 bases. In germline, CDR1 is MNHEY, CDR2 SVGEGT. The junction had 7 bases not matched to a gene; V was cut back by 2 bases and J by 1 base. The CDR3 runs to 16 residues. CDR3 sequence: CASSYVGTGLSYEQYV. In DNA form, the CDR3 reads TGTGCCAGCAGTTACGTGGGGACAGGATTATCCTACGAGCAGTACGTC.

This clonotype was recorded once. The CDR3 sequence is CASSLRSGGGTQYF. The CDR3 region has the DNA TGTGCCAGCAGTTTACGCAGCGGGGGGGGGACCCAGTACTTC. The chain couples TRBV27 to TRBJ2-5; TRBD2 agrees at 10 bases. The junction had 4 bases not matched to a gene; V was cut back by 2 bases and J by 7 bases. CDR1 MNHEY and CDR2 SMNVEV come from the germline V gene (reference sequence). The CDR3 totals 14 residues.

This clonotype occurred many times. The V call is TRBV7-6, the J call TRBJ1-4; tentative D call: TRBD1 (6 bases). CDR1 SGHVS and CDR2 FNYEAQ come from the germline V gene. V gave up 5 bases and J gave up 3 bases, with 13 bases separating them. The CDR3 runs 15 residues. CDR3 region: CASSPEGGANEKLFF. The CDR3 coding sequence is TGTGCCAGCAGCCCGGAGGGGGGGGCTAATGAAAAACTGTTTTTT.

V is TRBV19 and J is TRBJ1-1, with D perhaps matching TRBD1 (5 bases). The V end lost 9 bases, the J end lost 8 bases, and 16 bases lay between the germline ends. The germline V gene has CDR1 LNHDA and CDR2 SQIVND (reference sequence). CDR3 length: 12 residues. CDR3 DNA: TGTGCCAGCGGGGGGGGAAACGCAGAAGCTTTCTTT. It translates to CASGGGNAEAFF. The full variable domain, rest sourced from reference TRBV19 and TRBJ1-1, is DGGITQSPKYLFRKEGQNVTLSCEQNLNHDAMYWYRQDPGQGLRLIYYSQIVNDFQKGDIAEGYSVSREKKESFPLTVTSAQKNPTAFYLCASGGGNAEAFFGQGTRLTVV.

As concerns this clonotype: A much larger clone lies one base from this, so it may be a read error. The rearrangement links TRBV6-1 to TRBJ2-6, with no clear D. The CDR3 is 15 residues long. From germline, CDR1 is MNHNS and CDR2 SASEGT. V was shortened by 2 bases and J by 0 bases, with 5 bases between the two germline ends. CDR3 sequence: CASSEPSSGANVLTF. The CDR3 nucleotides are TGTGCCAGCAGTGAACCCAGCTCTGGGGCCAACGTCCTGACTTTC.

This clonotype has a count of ten or more. The CDR3 region has the DNA TGTGCCAGCACGCCACTCGGCTCCTACAATGAGCAGTTCTTC. Its protein product is CASTPLGSYNEQFF. The chain is built from TRBV6-1 and TRBJ2-1; D is undetermined. In germline, CDR1 is MNHNS, CDR2 SASEGT. V lost 7 bases and J 0 bases, leaving 10 bases between the germline ends. The CDR3 has 14 amino acids.

This clonotype was counted only a few times. The V call is TRBV12-3 or TRBV12-4, the J call TRBJ2-5; 7 nucleotides align to TRBD2. The V segment lost 3 bases and the J segment 10 bases; nucleotides outside the gene matches: 11. The CDR3 sequence is 14 residues long. CDR3 residues: CASSFWDRWEGQYF. The CDR3 DNA is TGTGCCAGCAGTTTTTGGGACCGGTGGGAGGGCCAGTACTTC.

This chain joins TRBV6-2 or TRBV6-3 and TRBJ1-6; perhaps TRBD1 as D (6 bases). Germline loops: CDR1 MNHEY, CDR2 SVGEGT. CDR3 length: 15 amino acids. V was cut by 5 bases and J by 3 bases, with 11 bases left in between. The CDR3 is CASSPRQDYNSPLHF. The CDR3 bases are TGTGCCAGCAGTCCCCGACAGGACTATAATTCACCCCTCCACTTT.

There are many counts of this clonotype. The rearrangement uses TRBV19 and TRBJ2-1; D is ambiguous. The V end lost 1 base, the J end lost 4 bases, and 5 bases lay between the germline ends. The CDR3 consists of 13 residues. Per the germline V gene, CDR1 is LNHDA and CDR2 is SQIVND (reference sequence). CDR3: CASSIGSYNEQFF. Here the CDR3 DNA reads TGTGCCAGTAGTATAGGAAGTTACAATGAGCAGTTCTTC.

This clonotype turned up a few times. The chain has TRBV7-9 and TRBJ2-2; perhaps D is TRBD1 or TRBD2 (5 bases each). The CDR3 spans 16 residues. V was trimmed by 3 bases and J by 0 bases, leaving 11 bases between them. Germline V gene sequence: CDR1 SEHNR, CDR2 FQNEAQ (reference sequence). The CDR3 DNA reads TGTGCCAGCAGCTTTTGGGGGAGATCGAACACCGGGGAGCTGTTTTTT. This translates into CASSFWGRSNTGELFF. Combining the CDR3 with reference TRBV7-9 and TRBJ2-2 gives the whole variable domain DTGVSQNPRHKITKRGQNVTFRCDPISEHNRLYWYRQTLGQGPEFLTYFQNEAQLEKSRLLSDRFSAERPKGSFSTLEIQRTEQGDSAMYLCASSFWGRSNTGELFFGEGSRLTVL.

In regard to this clonotype: A read error may be the cause here, since a much bigger clone is one base away. J is TRBJ2-1 and V is TRBV12-3 or TRBV12-4; tentatively, D is TRBD1 (5 bases). This CDR3 has 15 residues. CDR3 sequence reads: CANSPGALVYNEQFF. For the CDR3, the DNA is TGTGCCAACAGTCCTGGGGCTTTGGTGTACAATGAGCAGTTCTTC.

This clonotype has at least ten counts. The chain has TRBV7-6 and TRBJ2-2; D gene uncertain. Between the trimmed V and J ends, which lost 5 bases and 6 bases, there was a span of 7 bases. Germline-derived CDR1 and CDR2 are SGHVS and FNYEAQ. The CDR3 loop spans 12 amino acids. DNA for the CDR3: TGTGCCAGCAGCCGTCCCCCCGGGGAGCTGTTTTTT. Its translation is CASSRPPGELFF.

The DNA for the CDR3 is TGTGCCATCAGTGTTCGGGATCTAGCGGGGGTCACAGATACGCAGTATTTT. Residues: CAISVRDLAGVTDTQYF. The chain recombines TRBV10-3 with TRBJ2-3; 10 bases are shared with TRBD2. The CDR3 totals 17 residues. Germline V gene sequence: CDR1 ENHRY, CDR2 SYGVKD. The ends lost 4 bases at V and 2 bases at J; junction bases unmatched: 9.

The chain joins TRBV6-6 to TRBJ1-2, with D maybe TRBD1 (6 bases). CDR1 and CDR2 (germline): MNHNY, SVGAGI (reference sequence). V was clipped by 5 bases and J by 3 bases, with 16 bases between them. This CDR3 spans 15 amino acids. In DNA form, the CDR3 reads TGTGCCAGCAGTAACGATCGACAGGACCACTATGGCTACACCTTC. Translating it yields CASSNDRQDHYGYTF.

V and J are TRBV7-6 and TRBJ2-1, with 10 bases identical to TRBD2. With V trimmed by 5 bases and J by 6 bases, 10 bases remained unmatched. There are 16 residues in the CDR3. From germline, CDR1 is SGHVS and CDR2 FNYEAQ. CDR3 region: CASSERGGLATNEQFF. The DNA of the CDR3 is TGTGCCAGCAGCGAGCGGGGGGGACTGGCTACCAATGAGCAGTTCTTC.

The table lists this clonotype with a few counts. The rearrangement uses TRBV7-9 and TRBJ2-1; 9 bases match TRBD2. The germline V gene encodes CDR1 SEHNR and CDR2 FQNEAQ (reference sequence). The CDR3 contains 19 residues. V trimming: 7 bases; J trimming: 0 bases; junction bases outside the gene matches: 16. The CDR3 region is CASTLLERGASSSYNEQFF. CDR3 DNA sequence: TGTGCCAGCACCCTACTAGAGCGGGGGGCTTCGAGCTCCTACAATGAGCAGTTCTTC.

V is TRBV4-2 and J is TRBJ2-4; the D gene is possibly TRBD2 (6 bases). This CDR3 is 17 amino acids long. CDR1 and CDR2 (germline): LGHNA, YNFKEQ. Trimming took off 4 bases at V and 0 bases at J, with 16 bases between the two ends. CDR3 residues: CASSPRGSGVAKNIQYF. CDR3 DNA: TGTGCCAGCAGCCCCCGTGGTAGCGGAGTAGCCAAAAACATTCAGTACTTC.

This clonotype was counted many times. The chain is built from TRBV12-3 or TRBV12-4 and TRBJ1-1; D perhaps matches TRBD1 (5 bases). The CDR3 extends over 15 amino acids. V shed 3 bases and J shed 3 bases, with 14 bases lying between them. In DNA form, the CDR3 reads TGTGCCAGCAGTTTCTCCGTGGGGGAGGACACTGAAGCTTTCTTT. It is translated as CASSFSVGEDTEAFF.

V is TRBV27 and J is TRBJ1-2; D is ambiguous. The CDR3 totals 14 residues. Germline-derived CDR1 and CDR2 are MNHEY and SMNVEV (reference sequence). V shed 3 bases and J shed 4 bases, with 12 bases lying between them. CDR3: CASSFAPQIYGYTF. The CDR3 DNA reads as TGTGCCAGCAGTTTCGCTCCTCAGATCTATGGCTACACCTTC.

This clonotype was observed at least ten times. The V gene is TRBV7-6, the J gene TRBJ2-5, with D perhaps matching TRBD2 (5 bases). V was clipped by 1 base and J by 2 bases, with 17 bases between them. CDR3 length: 17 amino acids. The germline gives CDR1 SGHVS, CDR2 FNYEAQ. The CDR3 protein is CASSLGLRDPLQETQYF. The CDR3 DNA reads TGTGCCAGCAGCTTAGGCCTCCGGGATCCGCTACAAGAGACCCAGTACTTC.

This clonotype was observed many times. The chain has TRBV5-5 and TRBJ2-6; D is unclear. Germline lookup yields CDR1 SGHKS and CDR2 YYEKEE (reference sequence). CDR3 length: 16 amino acids. V was shortened by 2 bases and J by 3 bases, with 12 bases between the two germline ends. CDR3 sequence (DNA): TGTGCCAGCAGCTTTGACTGGGAAAGTGGGGCCAACGTCCTGACTTTC. Translating it yields CASSFDWESGANVLTF.